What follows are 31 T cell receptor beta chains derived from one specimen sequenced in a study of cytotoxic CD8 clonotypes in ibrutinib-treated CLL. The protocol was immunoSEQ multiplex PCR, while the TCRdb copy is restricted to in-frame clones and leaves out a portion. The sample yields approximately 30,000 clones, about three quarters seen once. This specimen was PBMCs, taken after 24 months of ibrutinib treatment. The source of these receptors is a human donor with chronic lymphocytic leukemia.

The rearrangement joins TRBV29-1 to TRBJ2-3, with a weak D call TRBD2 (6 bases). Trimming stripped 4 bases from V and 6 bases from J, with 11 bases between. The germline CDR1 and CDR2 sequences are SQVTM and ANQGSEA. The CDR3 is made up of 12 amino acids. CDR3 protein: CSVVELADTQYF. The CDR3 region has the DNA TGCAGCGTTGTGGAGCTAGCGGATACGCAGTATTTT.

The CDR3 sequence: CASSYTGQINQPQHF. CDR3 bases: TGTGCCAGCAGCTATACGGGACAGATTAATCAGCCCCAGCATTTT. The chain uses TRBV5-5 and TRBJ1-5, with 7 positions matching TRBD1. The germline CDR1 and CDR2 sequences are SGHKS and YYEKEE (reference sequence). The J segment lost 4 bases and the V segment lost 3 bases, leaving 7 bases of the junction unmatched. The CDR3 loop spans 15 amino acids.

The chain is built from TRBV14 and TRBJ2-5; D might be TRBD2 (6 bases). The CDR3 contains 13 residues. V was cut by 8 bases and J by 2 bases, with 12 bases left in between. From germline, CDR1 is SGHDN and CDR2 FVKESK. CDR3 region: CASSRGLQETQYF. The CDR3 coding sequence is TGTGCCAGCTCTCGGGGGTTACAAGAGACCCAGTACTTC.

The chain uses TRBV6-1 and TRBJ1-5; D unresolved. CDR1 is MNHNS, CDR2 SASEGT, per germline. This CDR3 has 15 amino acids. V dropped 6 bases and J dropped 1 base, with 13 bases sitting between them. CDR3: CASSPSRGSNQPQHF. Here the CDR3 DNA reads TGTGCCAGCAGCCCCTCCCGTGGGAGCAATCAGCCCCAGCATTTT.

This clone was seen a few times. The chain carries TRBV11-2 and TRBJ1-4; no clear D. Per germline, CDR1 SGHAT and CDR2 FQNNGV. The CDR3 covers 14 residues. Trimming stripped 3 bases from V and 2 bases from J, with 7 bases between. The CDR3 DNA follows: TGTGCCAGCAGCTTTAGGACCACTAATGAAAAACTGTTTTTT. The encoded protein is CASSFRTTNEKLFF. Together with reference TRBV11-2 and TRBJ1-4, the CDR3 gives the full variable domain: EAGVAQSPRYKIIEKRQSVAFWCNPISGHATLYWYQQILGQGPKLLIQFQNNGVVDDSQLPKDRFSAERLKGVDSTLKIQPAKLEDSAVYLCASSFRTTNEKLFFGSGTQLSVL.

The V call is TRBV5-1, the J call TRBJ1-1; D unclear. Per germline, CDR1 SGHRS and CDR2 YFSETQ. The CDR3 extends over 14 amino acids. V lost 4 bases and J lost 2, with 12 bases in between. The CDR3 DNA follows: TGCGCCAGCAGCAAAAACAGAGTAAACACTGAAGCTTTCTTT. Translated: CASSKNRVNTEAFF.

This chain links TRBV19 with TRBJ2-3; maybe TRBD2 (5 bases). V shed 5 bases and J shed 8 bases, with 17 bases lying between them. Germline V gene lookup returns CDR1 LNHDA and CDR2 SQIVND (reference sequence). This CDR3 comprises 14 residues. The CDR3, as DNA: TGTGCCAGTAGTGCTAGCAATACGGCGGCTACGCAGTATTTT. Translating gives CASSASNTAATQYF.

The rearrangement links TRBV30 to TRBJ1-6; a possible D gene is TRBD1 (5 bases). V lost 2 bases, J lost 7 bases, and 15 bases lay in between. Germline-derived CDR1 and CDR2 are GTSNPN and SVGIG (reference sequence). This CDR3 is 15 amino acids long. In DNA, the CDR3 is TGTGCCTGGAGTTTAGCGACAGCTTCAAATTCACCCCTCCACTTT. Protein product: CAWSLATASNSPLHF.

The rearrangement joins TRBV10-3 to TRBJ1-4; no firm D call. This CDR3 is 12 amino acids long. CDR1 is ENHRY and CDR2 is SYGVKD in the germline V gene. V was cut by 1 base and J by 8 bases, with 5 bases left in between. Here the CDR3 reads CAISELGEKLFF. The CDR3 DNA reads TGTGCCATCAGTGAGTTGGGAGAAAAACTGTTTTTT.

In DNA form, the CDR3 reads TGTGCCAGCAGCTCTAGCGGTCCGTCCACCGGGGAGCTGTTTTTT. This gives the protein CASSSSGPSTGELFF. The chain combines TRBV11-2 with TRBJ2-2, with TRBD2 matching over 7 bases. CDR1 and CDR2 (germline): SGHAT, FQNNGV. This CDR3 has 15 amino acids. V dropped 4 bases and J dropped 4; count of bases not matched to a gene: 6. The full variable domain, its missing parts supplied by reference TRBV11-2 and TRBJ2-2, is EAGVAQSPRYKIIEKRQSVAFWCNPISGHATLYWYQQILGQGPKLLIQFQNNGVVDDSQLPKDRFSAERLKGVDSTLKIQPAKLEDSAVYLCASSSSGPSTGELFFGEGSRLTVL.

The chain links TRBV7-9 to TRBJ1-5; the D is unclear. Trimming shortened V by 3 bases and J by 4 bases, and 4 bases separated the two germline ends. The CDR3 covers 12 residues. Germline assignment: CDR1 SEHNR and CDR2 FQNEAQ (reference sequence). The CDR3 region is CASSLGNQPQHF. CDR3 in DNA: TGTGCCAGCAGCTTGGGGAATCAGCCCCAGCATTTT.

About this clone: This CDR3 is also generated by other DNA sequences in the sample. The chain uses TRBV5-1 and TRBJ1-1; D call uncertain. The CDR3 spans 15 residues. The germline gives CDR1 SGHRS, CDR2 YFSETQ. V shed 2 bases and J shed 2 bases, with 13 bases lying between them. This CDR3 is CASSLGLLGNTEAFF. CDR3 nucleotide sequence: TGCGCCAGCAGCTTAGGACTTTTGGGAAACACTGAAGCTTTCTTT.

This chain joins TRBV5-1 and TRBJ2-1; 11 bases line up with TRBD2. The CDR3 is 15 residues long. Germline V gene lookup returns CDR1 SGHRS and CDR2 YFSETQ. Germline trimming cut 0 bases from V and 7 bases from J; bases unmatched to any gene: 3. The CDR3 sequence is CASSLEGLAVNEQFF. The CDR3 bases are TGCGCCAGCAGCTTGGAGGGACTAGCGGTGAATGAGCAGTTCTTC.

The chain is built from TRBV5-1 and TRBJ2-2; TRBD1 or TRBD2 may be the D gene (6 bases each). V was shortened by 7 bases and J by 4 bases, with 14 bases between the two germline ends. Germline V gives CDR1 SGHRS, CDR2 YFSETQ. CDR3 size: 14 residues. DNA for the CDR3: TGCGCCAGCTTCCTTGGAGGGGGCACCGGGGAGCTGTTTTTT. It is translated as CASFLGGGTGELFF.

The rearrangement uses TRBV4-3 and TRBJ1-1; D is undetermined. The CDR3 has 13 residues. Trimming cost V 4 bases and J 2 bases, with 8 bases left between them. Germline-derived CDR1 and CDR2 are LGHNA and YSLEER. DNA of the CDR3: TGCGCCAGCAGCCGAGAAGTAAACACTGAAGCTTTCTTT. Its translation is CASSREVNTEAFF.

CDR3 sequence reads: CSVTSGSGGNQPQHF. CDR3 in DNA: TGCAGCGTAACCTCAGGGTCGGGCGGCAATCAGCCCCAGCATTTT. J is TRBJ1-5 and V is TRBV29-1; D might be TRBD1 (5 bases). The CDR3 covers 15 residues. Germline V gene data show CDR1 as SQVTM and CDR2 as ANQGSEA. Trimming stripped 6 bases from V and 2 bases from J, with 17 bases between.

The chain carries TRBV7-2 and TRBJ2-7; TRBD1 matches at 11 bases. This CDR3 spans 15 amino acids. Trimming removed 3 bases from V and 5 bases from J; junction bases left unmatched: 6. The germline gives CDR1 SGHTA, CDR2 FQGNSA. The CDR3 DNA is TGTGCCAGCAGCTTCGGACAGGGGGCGATTCACGAGCAGTACTTC. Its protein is CASSFGQGAIHEQYF.

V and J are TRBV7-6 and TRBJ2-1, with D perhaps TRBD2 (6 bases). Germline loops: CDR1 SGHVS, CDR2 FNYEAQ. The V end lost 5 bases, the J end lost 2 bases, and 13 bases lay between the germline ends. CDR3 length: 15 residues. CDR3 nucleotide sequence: TGTGCCAGCAGCCCTAATCGGGGGACCTACAATGAGCAGTTCTTC. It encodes CASSPNRGTYNEQFF.

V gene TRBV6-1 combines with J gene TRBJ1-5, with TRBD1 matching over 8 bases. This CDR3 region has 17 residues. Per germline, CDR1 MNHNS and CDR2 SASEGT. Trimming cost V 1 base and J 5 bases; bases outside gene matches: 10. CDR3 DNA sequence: TGTGCCAGCAGTGAAGGGGTGACAGGGGATTGGGATCAGCCCCAGCATTTT. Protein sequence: CASSEGVTGDWDQPQHF.

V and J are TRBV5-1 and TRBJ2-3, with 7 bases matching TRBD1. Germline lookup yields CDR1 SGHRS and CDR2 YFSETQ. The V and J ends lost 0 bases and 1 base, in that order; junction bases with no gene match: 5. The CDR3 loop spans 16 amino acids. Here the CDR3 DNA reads TGCGCCAGCAGCTTGGGAGGGGGCGCCGGCACAGATACGCAGTATTTT. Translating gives CASSLGGGAGTDTQYF.

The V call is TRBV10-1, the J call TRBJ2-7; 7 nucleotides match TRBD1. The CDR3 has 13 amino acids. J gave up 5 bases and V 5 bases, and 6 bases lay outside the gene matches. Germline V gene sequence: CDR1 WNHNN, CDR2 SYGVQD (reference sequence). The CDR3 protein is CASSRDRVHEQYF. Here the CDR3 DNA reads TGCGCCAGCAGTCGTGACAGGGTCCACGAGCAGTACTTC.

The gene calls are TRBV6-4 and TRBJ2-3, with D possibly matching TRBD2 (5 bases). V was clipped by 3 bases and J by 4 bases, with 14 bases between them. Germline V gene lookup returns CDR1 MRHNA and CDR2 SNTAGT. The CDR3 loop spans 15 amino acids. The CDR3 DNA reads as TGTGCCAGCAGTGAAAGGTCTAGCCGGCCAGATACGCAGTATTTT. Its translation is CASSERSSRPDTQYF.

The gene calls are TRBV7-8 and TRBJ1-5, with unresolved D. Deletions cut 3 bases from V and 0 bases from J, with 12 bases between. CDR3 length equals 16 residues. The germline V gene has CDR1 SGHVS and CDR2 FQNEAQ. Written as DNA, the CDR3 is TGTGCCAGCAGCTTCGTGAGGAGCAATAGCAATCAGCCCCAGCATTTT. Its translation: CASSFVRSNSNQPQHF.

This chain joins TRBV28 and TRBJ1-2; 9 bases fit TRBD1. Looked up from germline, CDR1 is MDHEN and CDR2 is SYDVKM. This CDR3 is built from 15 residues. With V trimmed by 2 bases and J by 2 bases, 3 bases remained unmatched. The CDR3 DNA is TGTGCCAGCAGTTTAACCGGGACAGGGAACTATGGCTACACCTTC. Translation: CASSLTGTGNYGYTF.

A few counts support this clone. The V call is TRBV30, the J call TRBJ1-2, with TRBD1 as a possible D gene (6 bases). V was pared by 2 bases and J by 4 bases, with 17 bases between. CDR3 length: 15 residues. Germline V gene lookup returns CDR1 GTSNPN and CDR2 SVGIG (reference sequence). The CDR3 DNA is TGTGCCTGGAGTAATCCCACAGGGAATGGCTATGGCTACACCTTC. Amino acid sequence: CAWSNPTGNGYGYTF.

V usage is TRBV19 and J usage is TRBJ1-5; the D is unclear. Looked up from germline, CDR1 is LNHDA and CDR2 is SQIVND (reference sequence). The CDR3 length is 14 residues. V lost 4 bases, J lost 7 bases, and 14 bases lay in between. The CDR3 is CASSSPMGGQPQHF. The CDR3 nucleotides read TGTGCCAGTAGTAGTCCGATGGGTGGACAGCCCCAGCATTTT. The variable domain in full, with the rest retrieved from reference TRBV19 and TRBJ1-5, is DGGITQSPKYLFRKEGQNVTLSCEQNLNHDAMYWYRQDPGQGLRLIYYSQIVNDFQKGDIAEGYSVSREKKESFPLTVTSAQKNPTAFYLCASSSPMGGQPQHFGDGTRLSIL.

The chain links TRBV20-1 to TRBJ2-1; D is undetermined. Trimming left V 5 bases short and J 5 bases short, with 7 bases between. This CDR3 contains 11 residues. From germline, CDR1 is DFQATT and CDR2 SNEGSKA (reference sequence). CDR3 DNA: TGCAGTGCTGGCCGTAACAATGAGCAGTTCTTC. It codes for CSAGRNNEQFF.

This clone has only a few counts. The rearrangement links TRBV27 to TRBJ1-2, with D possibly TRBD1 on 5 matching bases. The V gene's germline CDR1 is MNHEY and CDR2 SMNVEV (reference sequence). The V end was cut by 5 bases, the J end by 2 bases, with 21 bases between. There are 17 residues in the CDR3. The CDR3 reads CASSLMGGTWANYGYTF. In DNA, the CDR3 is TGTGCCAGCAGTCTCATGGGGGGGACCTGGGCAAACTATGGCTACACCTTC.

The chain's CDR3 is CASSERRDQPQHF. For the CDR3, the DNA is TGTGCCAGCAGTGAAAGAAGGGATCAGCCCCAGCATTTT. The chain combines TRBV6-1 with TRBJ1-5; D call uncertain. This CDR3 has 13 residues. Deletions cut 2 bases from V and 5 bases from J, with 7 bases between. CDR1 MNHNS and CDR2 SASEGT come from the germline V gene.

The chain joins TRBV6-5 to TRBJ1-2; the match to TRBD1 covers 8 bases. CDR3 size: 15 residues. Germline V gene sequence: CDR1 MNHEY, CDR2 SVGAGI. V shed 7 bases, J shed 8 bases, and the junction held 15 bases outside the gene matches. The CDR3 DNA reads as TGTGCCAGCACCATGCGACAGGGGCTCCTCGGAGGCTACACCTTC. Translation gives CASTMRQGLLGGYTF.

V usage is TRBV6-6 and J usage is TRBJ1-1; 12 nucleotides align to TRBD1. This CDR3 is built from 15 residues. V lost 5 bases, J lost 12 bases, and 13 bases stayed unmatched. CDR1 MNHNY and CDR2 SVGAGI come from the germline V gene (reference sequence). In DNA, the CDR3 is TGTGCCAGCAGTACAGGGGACAGGGGGCGGAGGGAGACTTTCTTT. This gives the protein CASSTGDRGRRETFF.